This TCR beta chain appears in the sequencing data of a study of T cells in Graves' hyperthyroidism and ophthalmopathy. What was amplified from RNA transcripts were TCR beta CDR3 regions. The HTBI primer set served for first-round RT-PCR of the TCR CDR3. From the multiplex PCR reads, TCRdb called clonotypes with MiXCR, one entry per CDR3 protein. This sample has around 340,000 distinct CDR3 sequences, with 17% found just once. Patients having uncontrolled infection, another autoimmune disease, pregnancy or lactation were not included. Orbital computed tomography and thyroid ultrasound, together with serum TRAb and thyroxine and clinical symptoms, were used for diagnoses. Germline V gives CDR1 MNHEY, CDR2 SMNVEV (reference sequence). The germline V and J ends were trimmed by 7 bases and 6 bases, with 12 bases remaining between them. This CDR3 is built from 13 residues.

The source of this sequence is a woman younger than 45 with Graves' hyperthyroidism that later progressed to Graves' ophthalmopathy. Sequences were obtained from blood. The chain employs TRBV27 and TRBJ2-2, with a possible D match to TRBD1 (5 bases). The CDR3 reads CASTDSFPGELFF. DNA for the CDR3: TGTGCCAGCACCGACAGCTTCCCCGGGGAGCTGTTTTTT.